This is a list of T cell receptor beta chains from one sample in a study of CD8+CD57+ T cells in acquired aplastic anemia. Via MiXCR, TCRdb re-called the reads, giving one row per CDR3 protein. The sample carries roughly 200,000 distinct CDR3 sequences, roughly 65% recorded once. The source material was sorted CD4+, CD8+, or CD8+CD57+ T cells (not recorded which) from PBMCs. These receptors were collected from a human donor with aplastic anemia. Both conserved end residues are part of each CDR3. The order of the fields is clone size, J gene, V gene, D gene, CDR3 DNA, CDR3 protein. The D gene is left open where the match is weak. Size tells how often a clone was seen (once, few, many) or the class of an expanded clone, and some rows leave it out.

clone_size: few
j_call: TRBJ1-2
v_call: TRBV11-2
d_call: .
cdr3_nt: TGTGCCAGCAGCTCCCCCGGGGGGCGAAGTGGCTACACCTTC
cdr3_aa: CASSSPGGRSGYTF

clone_size: .
j_call: TRBJ1-1
v_call: TRBV5-5
d_call: .
cdr3_nt: TGTGCCAGCAGCTTGTGGTCCGGGCTGAACACTGAAGCTTTCTTT
cdr3_aa: CASSLWSGLNTEAFF

clone_size: .
j_call: TRBJ2-3
v_call: TRBV20-1
d_call: .
cdr3_nt: TGCAGTGCTAGTCCCCCCATGGGGGGCGGCACAGATACGCAGTATTTT
cdr3_aa: CSASPPMGGGTDTQYF

clone_size: .
j_call: TRBJ2-3
v_call: TRBV7-2
d_call: TRBD1
cdr3_nt: TGTGCCAGCACCCCTCAGGGGGCCGTAGATACGCAGTATTTT
cdr3_aa: CASTPQGAVDTQYF

clone_size: .
j_call: TRBJ1-5
v_call: TRBV5-1
d_call: .
cdr3_nt: TGCGCCAGCAGCGCATATGGCCATCAGCCCCAGCATTTT
cdr3_aa: CASSAYGHQPQHF

clone_size: .
j_call: TRBJ1-1
v_call: TRBV20-1
d_call: .
cdr3_nt: TGCAGTGCGCGGGGCGGGAGGGAAGCTTTCTTT
cdr3_aa: CSARGGREAFF

clone_size: .
j_call: TRBJ1-6
v_call: TRBV4-1
d_call: .
cdr3_nt: TGCGCCAGCAGCCAAGATCCGTCAGGTCTTTCACCCCCCCACTTT
cdr3_aa: CASSQDPSGLSPPHF

clone_size: .
j_call: TRBJ2-7
v_call: TRBV20-1
d_call: .
cdr3_nt: TGCAGTGCTCTGAGGGGGGCGACCGCCTACGAGCAGTACTTC
cdr3_aa: CSALRGATAYEQYF

clone_size: .
j_call: TRBJ2-1
v_call: TRBV24-1
d_call: TRBD2
cdr3_nt: TGTGCCACCAGTGATATAGCGGGAGATGAGCAGTTCTTC
cdr3_aa: CATSDIAGDEQFF

clone_size: .
j_call: TRBJ2-5
v_call: TRBV5-1
d_call: .
cdr3_nt: TGCGCCAGCAGCTCCCCCGGGGGCTGGGAGACCCAGTACTTC
cdr3_aa: CASSSPGGWETQYF

clone_size: many
j_call: TRBJ2-6
v_call: TRBV27
d_call: .
cdr3_nt: TGTGCCAGCTCCTCTGGGGCCAACGTCCTGACTTTC
cdr3_aa: CASSSGANVLTF

clone_size: .
j_call: TRBJ2-7
v_call: TRBV9
d_call: TRBD1
cdr3_nt: TGTGCCAGCAGCGTCCTACCGGGACAGGGGGCGTCCGAGCAGTACTTC
cdr3_aa: CASSVLPGQGASEQYF

clone_size: .
j_call: TRBJ2-7
v_call: TRBV25-1
d_call: .
cdr3_nt: TGTGCCAGCAGTGAAGCAGGGGTCCCCTACGAGCAGTACTTC
cdr3_aa: CASSEAGVPYEQYF

clone_size: .
j_call: TRBJ1-1
v_call: TRBV20-1
d_call: .
cdr3_nt: TGCAGTGCTAGTTTAGTCAGGGAAGCTTTCTTT
cdr3_aa: CSASLVREAFF

clone_size: .
j_call: TRBJ2-3
v_call: TRBV28
d_call: .
cdr3_nt: TGTGCCAGCAGTCCAGTCGATACGCAGTATTTT
cdr3_aa: CASSPVDTQYF

clone_size: once
j_call: TRBJ2-3
v_call: TRBV7-2
d_call: TRBD1
cdr3_nt: TGTGCCAGCAGCCACAGGGGGCAAAGCACAGATACGCAGTATTTT
cdr3_aa: CASSHRGQSTDTQYF

clone_size: .
j_call: TRBJ2-7
v_call: TRBV4-3
d_call: .
cdr3_nt: TGCGCCAGAAGCAACAAGGCAGGGGCGGAGCACGAGCAGTACTTC
cdr3_aa: CARSNKAGAEHEQYF

clone_size: .
j_call: TRBJ2-1
v_call: TRBV7-2
d_call: .
cdr3_nt: TGTGCCAGCAGCTTTGGTCAGGGCCCGAACAATGAGCAGTTCTTC
cdr3_aa: CASSFGQGPNNEQFF

clone_size: .
j_call: TRBJ1-1
v_call: TRBV10-3
d_call: TRBD1
cdr3_nt: TGTGCCATCAGGAAACAGGGGAATGAACACACTGAAGCTTTCTTT
cdr3_aa: CAIRKQGNEHTEAFF

clone_size: once
j_call: TRBJ1-1
v_call: TRBV7-7
d_call: TRBD1
cdr3_nt: TGTGCTAGCAGCTTAGCGAGCGACAGGGGGTATAACACTGAAGCTTTCTTT
cdr3_aa: CASSLASDRGYNTEAFF

clone_size: .
j_call: TRBJ2-1
v_call: TRBV20-1
d_call: .
cdr3_nt: TGCAGTGCTAGACCCACGAGCTCCTACAATGAGCAGTTCTTC
cdr3_aa: CSARPTSSYNEQFF

clone_size: .
j_call: TRBJ1-3
v_call: TRBV5-1
d_call: .
cdr3_nt: TGTGCCAGCAGCTTGGACGGTGGAAACACCATATATTTT
cdr3_aa: CASSLDGGNTIYF

clone_size: .
j_call: TRBJ2-6
v_call: TRBV2
d_call: TRBD1
cdr3_nt: TGTGCCAGCAACCCGGGACAGTGGCCCGGGGCCAACGTCCTGACTTTC
cdr3_aa: CASNPGQWPGANVLTF

clone_size: .
j_call: TRBJ2-5
v_call: TRBV7-8
d_call: TRBD2
cdr3_nt: TGTGCCAGCAGCTTGGTAGCGGGAGGGCGGGAGACCCAGTACTTC
cdr3_aa: CASSLVAGGRETQYF

clone_size: many
j_call: TRBJ2-5
v_call: TRBV27
d_call: .
cdr3_nt: TGTGCCAGCAATATCGCACCCCAGGGAACGCGGGAGACCCAGTACTTC
cdr3_aa: CASNIAPQGTRETQYF

clone_size: .
j_call: TRBJ1-2
v_call: TRBV12-3/TRBV12-4
d_call: .
cdr3_nt: TGTGCCAGCAGGCCCATTGGGTTGCCCCCTCTCGGCTACACCTTC
cdr3_aa: CASRPIGLPPLGYTF

clone_size: .
j_call: TRBJ2-7
v_call: TRBV29-1
d_call: .
cdr3_nt: TGCAGCGTTGAGTCCTTGGAGGGTAGCTCCTACGAGCAGTACTTC
cdr3_aa: CSVESLEGSSYEQYF

clone_size: .
j_call: TRBJ2-5
v_call: TRBV7-8
d_call: TRBD1
cdr3_nt: TGTGCCAGTCGAAACAGGGGTTGGGAGACCCAGTACTTC
cdr3_aa: CASRNRGWETQYF

clone_size: .
j_call: TRBJ2-2
v_call: TRBV11-3
d_call: TRBD1
cdr3_nt: TGTGCCAGCAGCTCGAGGGGGCAGTCCACCGGGGAGCTGTTTTTT
cdr3_aa: CASSSRGQSTGELFF

clone_size: many
j_call: TRBJ1-5
v_call: TRBV5-8
d_call: TRBD1
cdr3_nt: TGTGCCAGCAGCCGGGGACAGGGGGAGCAGCCCCAGCATTTT
cdr3_aa: CASSRGQGEQPQHF

clone_size: .
j_call: TRBJ2-7
v_call: TRBV12-3/TRBV12-4
d_call: .
cdr3_nt: TGTGCCAGCAGTTTATTCGCAGGGTCTGCCTACGAGCAGTACTTC
cdr3_aa: CASSLFAGSAYEQYF

clone_size: .
j_call: TRBJ2-1
v_call: TRBV9
d_call: TRBD2
cdr3_nt: TGTGCCAGCAGCGTAGAGGCTAGCGGGGGGCCGAGGCAGTTCTTC
cdr3_aa: CASSVEASGGPRQFF

clone_size: .
j_call: TRBJ2-7
v_call: TRBV5-1
d_call: .
cdr3_nt: TGCGCCAGCAGCTTGCAAACAAGATCCGTCTCCTACGAGCAGTACTTC
cdr3_aa: CASSLQTRSVSYEQYF

clone_size: .
j_call: TRBJ2-7
v_call: TRBV5-6
d_call: TRBD1
cdr3_nt: TGTGCCAGCAGCTTGGCCCCGGGACAGGGGGCCTACGAGCAGTACTTC
cdr3_aa: CASSLAPGQGAYEQYF